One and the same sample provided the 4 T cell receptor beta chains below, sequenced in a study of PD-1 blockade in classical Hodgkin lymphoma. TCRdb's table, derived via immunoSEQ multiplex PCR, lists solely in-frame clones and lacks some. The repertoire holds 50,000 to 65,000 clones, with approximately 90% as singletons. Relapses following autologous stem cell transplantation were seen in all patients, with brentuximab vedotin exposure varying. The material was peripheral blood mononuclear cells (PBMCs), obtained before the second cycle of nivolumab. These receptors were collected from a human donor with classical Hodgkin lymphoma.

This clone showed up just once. DNA for the CDR3: TGTGCCAGCAGCGAGGGTACCGGGGAGCTGTTTTTT. Amino acids: CASSEGTGELFF. The chain is built from TRBV5-8 and TRBJ2-2; weak D call: TRBD2 (5 bases). CDR1 SGHTS and CDR2 YDEGEE come from the germline V gene. CDR3 length: 12 amino acids. V shed 4 bases and J shed 5 bases, with 6 bases lying between them.

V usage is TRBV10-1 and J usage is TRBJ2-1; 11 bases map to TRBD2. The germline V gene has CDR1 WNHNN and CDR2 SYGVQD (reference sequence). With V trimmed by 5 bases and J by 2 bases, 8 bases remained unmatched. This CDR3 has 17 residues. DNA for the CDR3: TGCGCCAGCAGTCCAACTAGCGGGGGAAAACCCTACAATGAGCAGTTCTTC. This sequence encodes CASSPTSGGKPYNEQFF.

The DNA of the CDR3 is TGTGCCAGCAGCTTACCGAATACTAGCACAGATACGCAGTATTTT. This encodes CASSLPNTSTDTQYF. The rearrangement joins TRBV7-9 to TRBJ2-3; D ambiguous. Trimming cost V 2 bases and J 0 bases, with 9 bases left between them. Germline values: CDR1 SEHNR, CDR2 FQNEAQ (reference sequence). The CDR3 has 15 amino acids.

The CDR3 DNA is TGCGCCAGCAGCGGGGGACTAGCGGGGCCCTACCAAGAGACCCAGTACTTC. It is translated as CASSGGLAGPYQETQYF. The V gene is TRBV5-1, the J gene TRBJ2-5; 13 nucleotides line up with TRBD2. CDR3 length: 17 residues. Germline V gene data show CDR1 as SGHRS and CDR2 as YFSETQ. The J segment lost 0 bases and the V segment lost 4 bases, leaving 6 bases of the junction unmatched.